A selection of T cell receptor beta chains follows, all from one sample in a study of PD-1 blockade in classical Hodgkin lymphoma. Profiled with immunoSEQ multiplex PCR; TCRdb holds only in-frame clones, not every one. The sample consists of 72,000 or so clones, roughly 91% of them appearing once. Here the sequenced sample was peripheral blood mononuclear cells (PBMCs), taken at baseline. These receptors originate from a human donor with classical Hodgkin lymphoma. Each CDR3 is given with its conserved first and last residue. D genes are given only for firm matches. Size values are once, few and many counts, or a class for expanded clones, and some rows have none.

V: TRBV27; D: TRBD1; J: TRBJ1-1; size: .; DNA: TGTGCCAGCAGTTGGGCGGGACAGGGGAGGATTGGCGGGGACACTGAAGCTTTCTTT; CDR3: CASSWAGQGRIGGDTEAFF
V: TRBV9; D: .; J: TRBJ2-5; size: .; DNA: TGTGCCAGCAGCGTAGCGGACACCGGGACATACCAAGAGACCCAGTACTTC; CDR3: CASSVADTGTYQETQYF
V: TRBV28; D: TRBD1; J: TRBJ1-2; size: .; DNA: TGTGCCAGCACCCAGACGACGGGACAGCCAAATGGCTACACCTTC; CDR3: CASTQTTGQPNGYTF
V: TRBV5-1; D: .; J: TRBJ2-7; size: .; DNA: TGCGCCAGCAGCTTGAAATCGGGAGCCCTCTACGAGCAGTACTTC; CDR3: CASSLKSGALYEQYF
V: TRBV6-5; D: .; J: TRBJ2-7; size: .; DNA: TGTGCCAGCAGTTTGAACTCCTACGAGCAGTACTTC; CDR3: CASSLNSYEQYF
V: TRBV27; D: TRBD1; J: TRBJ2-7; size: .; DNA: TGTGCCAGCAGTCTCCCGGGACAGACCTACGAGCAGTACTTC; CDR3: CASSLPGQTYEQYF
V: TRBV29-1; D: TRBD1; J: TRBJ2-2; size: .; DNA: TGCAGCGTTGACCTCGGGACAGGGAACCCCGGGGAGCTGTTTTTT; CDR3: CSVDLGTGNPGELFF
V: TRBV7-3; D: TRBD2; J: TRBJ2-3; size: .; DNA: TGTGCCAGCAGCCTCACTAGCGGGGATAGGGATACGCAGTATTTT; CDR3: CASSLTSGDRDTQYF
V: TRBV30; D: .; J: TRBJ1-4; size: once; DNA: TGTGCCTGGAATACCCAGGACATATCGAATGAAAAACTGTTTTTT; CDR3: CAWNTQDISNEKLFF
V: TRBV11-1; D: .; J: TRBJ2-3; size: once; DNA: TGTGCCAGCAGCTCGGGGACAGATACGCAGTATTTT; CDR3: CASSSGTDTQYF
V: TRBV7-8; D: .; J: TRBJ2-7; size: .; DNA: TGTGCCAGCAGCTTGGTTTTTCCCGGCTACGAGCAGTACTTC; CDR3: CASSLVFPGYEQYF
V: TRBV27; D: TRBD1; J: TRBJ1-1; size: .; DNA: TGTGCCAGTCTCCGGGACAGGGGGAACGGGAACACTGAAGCTTTCTTT; CDR3: CASLRDRGNGNTEAFF
V: TRBV4-1; D: .; J: TRBJ2-3; size: .; DNA: TGCGCCAGCAGCCAAGAGGGGGGCGTGCGTCCAGATACGCAGTATTTT; CDR3: CASSQEGGVRPDTQYF
V: TRBV7-9; D: .; J: TRBJ2-1; size: once; DNA: TGTGCCAGCAGCTCCAGGGGCCAAAGCTCCTACAATGAGCAGTTCTTC; CDR3: CASSSRGQSSYNEQFF
V: TRBV9; D: .; J: TRBJ1-3; size: .; DNA: TGTGCCAGCAGCCAGCAGGGAAACACCATATATTTT; CDR3: CASSQQGNTIYF
V: TRBV4-2; D: .; J: TRBJ1-1; size: few; DNA: TGTGCCAGCAGCCAAGACGGGGCAGGGAATGAAGCTTTCTTT; CDR3: CASSQDGAGNEAFF
V: TRBV27; D: .; J: TRBJ1-4; size: .; DNA: TGTGCCAGCGGACCCCCCCCTGGAGGGCAAACAGGGAGACTGTTTTTT; CDR3: CASGPPPGGQTGRLFF
V: TRBV27; D: .; J: TRBJ2-5; size: .; DNA: TGTGCCAGCAGTTTTACGGGGACCCAGTACTTC; CDR3: CASSFTGTQYF
V: TRBV5-6; D: .; J: TRBJ2-1; size: .; DNA: TGTGCCAGCATGGCAGTGGGGAACTACAATGAGCAGTTCTTC; CDR3: CASMAVGNYNEQFF
V: TRBV9; D: .; J: TRBJ1-4; size: .; DNA: TGTGCCAGCAGCGGGGAGGGGGAAACTAATGAAAAACTGTTTTTT; CDR3: CASSGEGETNEKLFF
V: TRBV13; D: TRBD2; J: TRBJ2-7; size: .; DNA: TGTGCCAGCAGCATTAAACCGGGACTAGTCGGATCCTACGAGCAGTACTTC; CDR3: CASSIKPGLVGSYEQYF
V: TRBV18; D: .; J: TRBJ1-1; size: .; DNA: TGTGCCAGCTCACCGACCGGGACCACGAACACTGAAGCTTTCTTT; CDR3: CASSPTGTTNTEAFF